The next 6 T cell receptor beta chains were all read from a single sample in a study of blood T cells in healthy people across ages. A second PCR, run for 7 to 11 cycles, used a sample-barcoded 5' primer plus a J-beta primer mix. TCRdb called the 5' RACE reads again in MiXCR, with one record for every CDR3 protein. This table holds 650,000 to 950,000 distinct CDR3 sequences, 40% to 50% found once. The sample taken for sequencing was blood. The receptors were sampled from a man in his fifties or sixties in good health.

This rearrangement joins TRBV4-1 to TRBJ2-2, with TRBD2 matching over 7 bases. CDR1 and CDR2 from the germline V gene are MGHRA and YSYEKL. V gave up 0 bases and J gave up 4 bases; unmatched junction bases: 2. CDR3 length equals 15 residues. CDR3: CASSQEGGITGELFF. The CDR3 DNA reads as TGCGCCAGCAGCCAAGAGGGGGGGATCACCGGGGAGCTGTTTTTT.

The chain combines TRBV5-1 with TRBJ2-3; the D is unclear. Germline V CDR1 and CDR2: SGHRS, YFSETQ. The length of the CDR3 is 12 residues. Trimming stripped 2 bases from V and 6 bases from J, with 7 bases between. CDR3 loop: CASSLTQDTQYF. For the CDR3, the DNA is TGCGCCAGCAGCTTAACCCAGGATACGCAGTATTTT.

The chain is built from TRBV19 and TRBJ1-5, with a weak D call TRBD1 (6 bases). The ends were cut back, 7 bases at V and 5 bases at J, with 15 bases in the middle. Germline assignment: CDR1 LNHDA and CDR2 SQIVND (reference sequence). The CDR3 is 14 residues long. CDR3 loop: CASTLGGIDQPQHF. The CDR3 DNA is TGTGCCAGTACCCTAGGGGGGATTGATCAGCCCCAGCATTTT.

J is TRBJ2-7 and V is TRBV20-1; D perhaps matches TRBD2 (5 bases). V was trimmed by 6 bases and J by 5 bases, leaving 17 bases between them. Germline assignment: CDR1 DFQATT and CDR2 SNEGSKA (reference sequence). The CDR3 has 13 amino acids. The CDR3 sequence is CSATGIVGNEQYF. CDR3 nucleotides: TGCAGTGCAACCGGGATCGTTGGGAACGAGCAGTACTTC.

This chain links TRBV11-2 with TRBJ2-7, with D possibly TRBD1 on 7 matching bases. V dropped 3 bases and J dropped 2 bases, with 14 bases sitting between them. The length of the CDR3 is 15 residues. The V gene's germline CDR1 is SGHAT and CDR2 FQNNGV. The CDR3 protein is CASSFAGQKAYEQYF. In DNA form, the CDR3 reads TGTGCCAGCAGCTTTGCGGGACAGAAGGCCTACGAGCAGTACTTC.

This clonotype has more than one count but fewer than ten. This chain uses TRBV4-3 with TRBJ1-6; D gene ambiguous. This CDR3 has 13 residues. V gave up 0 bases and J gave up 8 bases, with 5 bases separating them. The germline CDR1 and CDR2 sequences are LGHNA and YSLEER. This chain's CDR3 is CASSQDMDSPLHF. DNA for the CDR3: TGCGCCAGCAGCCAAGATATGGATTCACCCCTCCACTTT.